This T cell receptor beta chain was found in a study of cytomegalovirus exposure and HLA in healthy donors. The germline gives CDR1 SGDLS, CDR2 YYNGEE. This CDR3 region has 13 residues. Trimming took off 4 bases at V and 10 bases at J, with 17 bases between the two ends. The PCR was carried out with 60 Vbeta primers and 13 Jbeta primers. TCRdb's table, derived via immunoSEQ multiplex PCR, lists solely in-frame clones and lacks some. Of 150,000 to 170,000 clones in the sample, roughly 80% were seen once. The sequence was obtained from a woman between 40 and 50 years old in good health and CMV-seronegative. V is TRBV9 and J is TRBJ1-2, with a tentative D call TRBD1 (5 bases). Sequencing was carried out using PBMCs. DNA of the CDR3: TGTGCCAGCAGCCCCGGACACGCGCTCGTCTACACCTTC. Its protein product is CASSPGHALVYTF.